A selection of T cell receptor beta chains follows, all from one sample in a study of T cells in Graves' hyperthyroidism and ophthalmopathy. TCRdb re-called the multiplex PCR reads through MiXCR, storing one row per CDR3 protein. The sample carries roughly 500,000 distinct CDR3 sequences, 40% to 55% recorded once. Sequencing was performed on peripheral blood or thyroid tissue (not recorded which). All receptors derive from an adult woman with Graves' disease, either hyperthyroidism or ophthalmopathy (not recorded which). The conserved cysteine and the conserved F or W are not part of the CDR3 here. Clone size is stated in some rows and not others, as once, few, many or a class when expanded.

size	length	V	CDR3
-	13	TRBV2	ASSPDGAYSYEQY
many	10	TRBV20-1	SARRGPGELF
many	11	TRBV29-1	SVTSGLAGELF
once	14	TRBV5-4	ASSHTRTGYNSPLQ
-	14	TRBV11-2	ASSLDGGWYQETQY
-	14	TRBV3-2	ASSQSQGRSNQPQH
-	11	TRBV18	ASSPPGEDEQY
-	13	TRBV15	ATSSEGLSDEKLF
-	13	TRBV24-1	ATSDFGDPQETQY
few	13	TRBV20-1	SARDSGGPPYEQY
-	13	TRBV2	ASKPFTGSGNTIY
-	12	TRBV7-9	ASSLGHGANVLT
-	14	TRBV12-3/TRBV12-4	ASSKATGQGAETQY
many	11	TRBV2	ASMGRGTDEQY
few	12	TRBV29-1	SVATAGPSSPLH
once	13	TRBV7-6	ASSQAGGIQETQY
once	12	TRBV10-3	AISASGQGGLQY
-	13	TRBV15	ATSRDYGRANEQY
few	13	TRBV28	ASSLGGRQLETQY
-	13	TRBV6-5	ASSYSYNRDYEQY
-	12	TRBV29-1	SVVADRGYGEQY
-	13	TRBV7-9	ASSLQGARDATQY
many	12	TRBV20-1	SARLTTGTREQY
few	12	TRBV28	ASKAGGNTGELF
-	13	TRBV6-5	ASSSTGAIQETQY
-	7	TRBV20-1	SAAGGLF